Presented here are 3 T cell receptor beta chains from one specimen sequenced in a study of regulatory T cells in long-lasting Graves disease. The TCR beta library used iRepertoire HTBI primers with Arm-PCR amplification of CDR3. A single record per CDR3 protein comes from TCRdb applying MiXCR to the multiplex PCR reads. In the table there are fewer than 350,000 distinct CDR3 sequences, about a sixth of which are singletons. Time point noted: newly diagnosed GD, antithyroid drugs for less than 3 months. TCR sequences were obtained from RNA taken from PBMCs. The sequenced sample was peripheral blood mononuclear cells (PBMCs), obtained at new diagnosis, from a patient treated with antithyroid drugs. These receptors all stem from a female donor with Graves disease.

This clonotype has at least ten counts. The V call is TRBV28, the J call TRBJ2-5; 15 nucleotides align to TRBD2. J lost 5 bases, V lost 0 bases, and 10 bases had no gene match. The V gene's germline CDR1 is MDHEN and CDR2 SYDVKM. This CDR3 region has 19 residues. The CDR3 spells CASSLWSGGLAGGRETQYF. CDR3 sequence (DNA): TGTGCCAGCAGTTTATGGTCTGGGGGACTAGCGGGAGGTCGGGAGACCCAGTACTTC.

This clonotype has at least ten counts. The rearrangement uses TRBV28 and TRBJ2-7; D may match TRBD1 or TRBD2 (6 bases each). V lost 8 bases to trimming and J lost 5 bases, with 19 bases between them. The germline gives CDR1 MDHEN, CDR2 SYDVKM. This CDR3 contains 14 residues. The CDR3 coding sequence is TGTGCCAGCGGACACAGGGATACGGGAGACGAGCAGTACTTC. The encoded protein is CASGHRDTGDEQYF.

Many counts were recorded for this clonotype. The V gene is TRBV3-1, the J gene TRBJ1-4; TRBD1 agrees at 8 bases. This CDR3 is built from 15 residues. Trimming removed 6 bases from V and 7 bases from J; junction bases left unmatched: 10. Looked up from germline, CDR1 is LGHDT and CDR2 is YNNKEL (reference sequence). CDR3 region: CASSFTGGRGEKLFF. The DNA for the CDR3 is TGTGCCAGCAGTTTCACAGGGGGTAGAGGTGAAAAACTGTTTTTT.